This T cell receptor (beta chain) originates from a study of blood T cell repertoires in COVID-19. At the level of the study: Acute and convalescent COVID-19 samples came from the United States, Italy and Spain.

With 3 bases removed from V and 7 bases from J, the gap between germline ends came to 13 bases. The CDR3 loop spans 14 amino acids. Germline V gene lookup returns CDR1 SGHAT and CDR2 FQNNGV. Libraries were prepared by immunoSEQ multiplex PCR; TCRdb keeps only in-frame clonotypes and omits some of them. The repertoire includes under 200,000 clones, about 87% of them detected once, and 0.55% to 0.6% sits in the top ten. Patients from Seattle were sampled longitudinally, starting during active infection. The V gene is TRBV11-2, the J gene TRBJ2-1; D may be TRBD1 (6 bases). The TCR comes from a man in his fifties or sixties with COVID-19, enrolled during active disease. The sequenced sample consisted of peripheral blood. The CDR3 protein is CASSFGIRGNEQFF. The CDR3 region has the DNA TGTGCCAGCAGCTTCGGCATTAGGGGGAATGAGCAGTTCTTC.